This is a list of T cell receptor beta chains from one sample in a study of Ad26.COV2.S vaccination and SARS-CoV-2 variants. Generated by immunoSEQ multiplex PCR, the TCRdb table keeps only in-frame clones and is missing some. The repertoire holds more than 400,000 clones, with 92% as singletons. Material: peripheral blood, obtained in a trial of Ad26.COV2.S vaccine versus placebo. These TCRs come from a person aged 18 to 59 who received the Ad26.COV2.S COVID-19 vaccine or a placebo. Both conserved end residues are part of each CDR3.

V,length,J,CDR3
TRBV11-2,15,TRBJ1-1,CASSLGSGRDTEAFF
TRBV5-1,12,TRBJ2-1,CASSRTDNEQFF
TRBV28,12,TRBJ1-2,CAADGQGYGYTF
TRBV30,12,TRBJ2-7,CAFLTGGYEQYF
TRBV5-6,14,TRBJ1-1,CASSLRGTDTEAFF
TRBV7-2,13,TRBJ2-3,CASSLVGGDTQYF
TRBV9,16,TRBJ1-2,CASSVDAGGEDYGYTF
TRBV7-2,13,TRBJ1-2,CASSLGGGAGYTF
TRBV7-2,13,TRBJ1-2,CASSPGGAGGYTF
TRBV30,12,TRBJ2-7,CAWRYGQHEQYF
TRBV7-9,13,TRBJ1-1,CASSLTMQTEAFF
TRBV2,14,TRBJ1-2,CASSGQGGSYGYTF
TRBV4-3,13,TRBJ2-1,CASSQDSTNEQFF
TRBV1,20,TRBJ2-2,CTSSQELAGGPLSNTGELFF
TRBV12-5,18,TRBJ2-3,CASGPDLAGGPETDTQYF
TRBV5-4,14,TRBJ2-5,CASSSWLGEETQYF
TRBV10-3,17,TRBJ2-3,CAISVLVRGGAEDTQYF
TRBV25-1,13,TRBJ2-2,CASTRNSVGELFF
TRBV7-9,15,TRBJ2-2,CASSPSGLNTGELFF
TRBV7-8,13,TRBJ2-1,CASSHERGKLQFF
TRBV6-5,15,TRBJ1-5,CASSYDGTGDQPQHF
TRBV3-1/TRBV3-2,16,TRBJ2-5,CASSQGLAGGQETQYF
TRBV7-8,12,TRBJ1-4,CASSLFKEKLFF
TRBV6-7,14,TRBJ2-1,CASSGGDSHNEQFF
TRBV19,14,TRBJ1-1,CASRPDRGSTEAFF
TRBV10-3,14,TRBJ2-4,CAISEGGTGNIQYF
TRBV4-1,15,TRBJ2-5,CASSQRQGAMETQYF